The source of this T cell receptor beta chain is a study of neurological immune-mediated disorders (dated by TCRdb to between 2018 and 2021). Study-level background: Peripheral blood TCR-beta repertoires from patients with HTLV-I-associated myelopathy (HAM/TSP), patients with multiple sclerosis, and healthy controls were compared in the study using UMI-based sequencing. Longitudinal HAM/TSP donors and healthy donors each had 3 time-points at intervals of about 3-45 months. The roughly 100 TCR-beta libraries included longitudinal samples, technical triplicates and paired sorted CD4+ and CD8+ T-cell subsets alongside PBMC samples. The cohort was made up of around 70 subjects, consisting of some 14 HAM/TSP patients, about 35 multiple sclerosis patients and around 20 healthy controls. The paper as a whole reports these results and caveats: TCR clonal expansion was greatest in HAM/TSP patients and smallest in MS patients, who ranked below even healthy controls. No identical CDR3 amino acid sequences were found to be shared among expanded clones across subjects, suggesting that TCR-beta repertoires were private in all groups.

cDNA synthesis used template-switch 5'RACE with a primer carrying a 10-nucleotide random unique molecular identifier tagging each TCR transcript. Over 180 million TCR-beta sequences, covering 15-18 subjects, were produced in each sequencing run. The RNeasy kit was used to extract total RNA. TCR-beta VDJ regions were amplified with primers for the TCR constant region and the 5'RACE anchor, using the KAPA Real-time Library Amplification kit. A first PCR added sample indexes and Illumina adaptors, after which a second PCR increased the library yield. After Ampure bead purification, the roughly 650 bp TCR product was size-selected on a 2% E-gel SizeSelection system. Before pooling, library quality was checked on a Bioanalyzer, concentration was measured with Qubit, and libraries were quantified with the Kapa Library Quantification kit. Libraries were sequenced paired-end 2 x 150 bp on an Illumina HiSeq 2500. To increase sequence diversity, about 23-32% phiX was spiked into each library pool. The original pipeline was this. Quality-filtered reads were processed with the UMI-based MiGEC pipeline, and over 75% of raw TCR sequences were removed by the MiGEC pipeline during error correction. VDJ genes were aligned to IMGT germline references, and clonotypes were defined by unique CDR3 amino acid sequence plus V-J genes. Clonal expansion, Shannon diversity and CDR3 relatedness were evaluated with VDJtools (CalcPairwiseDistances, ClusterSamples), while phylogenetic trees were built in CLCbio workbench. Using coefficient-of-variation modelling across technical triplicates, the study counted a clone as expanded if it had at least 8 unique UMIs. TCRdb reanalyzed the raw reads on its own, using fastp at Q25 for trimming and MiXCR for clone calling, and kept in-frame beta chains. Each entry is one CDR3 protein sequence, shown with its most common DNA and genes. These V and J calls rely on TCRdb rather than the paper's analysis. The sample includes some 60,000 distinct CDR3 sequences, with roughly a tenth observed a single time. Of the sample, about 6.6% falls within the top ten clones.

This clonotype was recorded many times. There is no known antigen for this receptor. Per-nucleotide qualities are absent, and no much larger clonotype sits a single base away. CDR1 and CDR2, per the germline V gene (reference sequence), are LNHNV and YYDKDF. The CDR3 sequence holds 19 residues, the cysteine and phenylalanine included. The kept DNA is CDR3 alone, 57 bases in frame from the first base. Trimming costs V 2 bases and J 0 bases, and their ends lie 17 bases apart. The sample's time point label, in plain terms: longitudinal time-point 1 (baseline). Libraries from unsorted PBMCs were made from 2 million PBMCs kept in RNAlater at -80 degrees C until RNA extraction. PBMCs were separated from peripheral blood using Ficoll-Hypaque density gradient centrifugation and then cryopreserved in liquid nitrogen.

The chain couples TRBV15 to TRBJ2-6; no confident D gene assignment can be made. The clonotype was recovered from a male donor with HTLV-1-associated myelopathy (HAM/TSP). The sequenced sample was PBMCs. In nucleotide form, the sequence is TGTGCCACCAGCAGAACGACGTCCCGGCCCCTCTCTGGGGCCAACGTCCTGACTTTC. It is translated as CATSRTTSRPLSGANVLTF.